These 12 T cell receptor beta chains were sequenced from one sample in a study of blood T cell repertoires in COVID-19. TCRdb's table, derived via immunoSEQ multiplex PCR, lists solely in-frame clones and lacks some. The table shows more than 120,000 clones, with around 84% occurring only once. Sample: peripheral blood. The source is a human donor in a cohort sampled during active COVID-19.

The table lists this clone with a few counts. V gene TRBV7-9 combines with J gene TRBJ2-1, with D unresolved. The CDR3 is 13 residues long. V was shortened by 5 bases and J by 9 bases, with 14 bases between the two germline ends. Per the germline V gene, CDR1 is SEHNR and CDR2 is FQNEAQ (reference sequence). In DNA, the CDR3 is TGTGCCAGCAGCCAAAGTTTGAGGCGTGAGCAGTTCTTC. Protein: CASSQSLRREQFF.

The chain couples TRBV9 to TRBJ2-1; TRBD2 aligns across 9 bases. CDR1 SGDLS and CDR2 YYNGEE come from the germline V gene. CDR3 length equals 15 residues. Unmatched junction bases numbered 6, after V lost 4 bases and J lost 4 bases. The CDR3 DNA reads TGTGCCAGCAGCCATCTCGCGGGAGGGTACAATGAGCAGTTCTTC. Translation gives CASSHLAGGYNEQFF. The variable domain in full, completed from reference TRBV9 and TRBJ2-1, reads DSGVTQTPKHLITATGQRVTLRCSPRSGDLSVYWYQQSLDQGLQFLIQYYNGEERAKGNILERFSAQQFPDLHSELNLSSLELGDSALYFCASSHLAGGYNEQFFGPGTRLTVL.

The rearrangement uses TRBV7-8 and TRBJ1-5; weak D call: TRBD1 (6 bases). Deletions cut 4 bases from V and 9 bases from J, with 16 bases between. The CDR3 runs 14 residues. Looked up from germline, CDR1 is SGHVS and CDR2 is FQNEAQ. CDR3 region: CASSSRDISGPQHF. CDR3 nucleotides: TGTGCCAGCAGCTCACGGGACATCTCGGGGCCCCAGCATTTT.

This chain links TRBV19 with TRBJ2-2; TRBD2 matches at 14 bases. J gave up 7 bases and V 5 bases, and 9 bases lay outside the gene matches. Looked up from germline, CDR1 is LNHDA and CDR2 is SQIVND (reference sequence). The CDR3 runs 17 residues. CDR3 sequence: CASSARGTSGSGGELFF. The CDR3 DNA follows: TGTGCCAGTAGTGCTAGAGGGACTAGCGGGAGTGGCGGGGAGCTGTTTTTT.

This CDR3 is CASSLLTSAIYNEQFF. In DNA form, the CDR3 reads TGTGCCAGCAGCTTACTGACTAGCGCGATCTACAATGAGCAGTTCTTC. The rearrangement joins TRBV7-2 to TRBJ2-1, with TRBD2 matching over 8 bases. V was pared by 2 bases and J by 3 bases, with 6 bases of the junction left unmatched. This CDR3 contains 16 residues. Looked up from germline, CDR1 is SGHTA and CDR2 is FQGNSA.

This clone was detected only once. The rearrangement links TRBV2 to TRBJ1-4, with no clear D. Deletions cut 6 bases from V and 5 bases from J, with 16 bases between. The CDR3 covers 15 residues. Germline CDR1 SNHLY, CDR2 FYNNEI. CDR3 amino acids: CASRAPADLNEKLFF. The CDR3 region has the DNA TGTGCCAGCAGAGCCCCAGCGGATCTCAATGAAAAACTGTTTTTT.

For this clone: Its ends do not fully match the called genes, so a read error is possible. The DNA for the CDR3 is TGTGCTAGCAGTTCCAGGGACACCGGGGAGCTGTTTTTT. Translating gives CASSSRDTGELFF. The V call is TRBV7-7, the J call TRBJ2-2; maybe TRBD1 (5 bases). The CDR3 length is 13 residues. Germline V gives CDR1 SSHAT, CDR2 FNYEAQ (reference sequence).

The rearrangement links TRBV7-9 to TRBJ2-2; D gene uncertain. The CDR3 consists of 14 residues. The V end lost 0 bases, the J end lost 3 bases, and 5 bases lay between the germline ends. CDR1 and CDR2 (germline): SEHNR, FQNEAQ (reference sequence). The CDR3 loop reads CASSLAGDTGELFF. In DNA, the CDR3 is TGTGCCAGCAGCTTAGCGGGCGACACCGGGGAGCTGTTTTTT.

The rearrangement uses TRBV18 and TRBJ2-5, with 8 bases that match TRBD2. The V segment lost 2 bases and the J segment 5 bases; nucleotides outside the gene matches: 4. Germline V gene sequence: CDR1 KGHSH, CDR2 LQKENI. The CDR3 length is 14 residues. DNA for the CDR3: TGTGCCAGCTCACCAACAGCGGGGGTTGAGACCCAGTACTTC. Its translation is CASSPTAGVETQYF.

V and J are TRBV3-1 (or the pseudogene TRBV3-2) and TRBJ1-6; tentative D call: TRBD1 (5 bases). The germline gives CDR1 LGHDT, CDR2 YNNKEL (reference sequence). The CDR3 runs to 15 residues. V shed 0 bases and J shed 7 bases, with 10 bases lying between them. The CDR3 sequence: CASSQETGDNSPLHF. DNA for the CDR3: TGTGCCAGCAGCCAAGAAACAGGTGACAATTCACCCCTCCACTTT.

The rearrangement uses TRBV3-1 (or the pseudogene TRBV3-2) and TRBJ2-5; 13 positions agree with TRBD2. CDR1 and CDR2 from the germline V gene are LGHDT and YNNKEL (reference sequence). The CDR3 length is 18 residues. Germline trimming cut 5 bases from V and 3 bases from J; bases unmatched to any gene: 12. CDR3 coding DNA: TGTGCCAGCAGCTCCAGATGGACTAGCGGGAGAGAAAAAGAGACCCAGTACTTC. It encodes CASSSRWTSGREKETQYF.

With respect to this clone: The same CDR3 also results from other DNA sequences found in this sample. The chain has TRBV5-8 and TRBJ2-1; no firm D call. The CDR3 length is 12 residues. Germline CDR1 reads SGHTS; CDR2 reads YDEGEE. The V gene lost 4 bases and the J gene lost 2 bases, with 4 bases spanning the gap. The CDR3 coding sequence is TGTGCCAGCAGCCCTACCTACAATGAGCAGTTCTTC. Translating gives CASSPTYNEQFF.